The 21 T cell receptor beta chains in this list originate from one sample, sequenced in a study of T cells in Graves' hyperthyroidism and ophthalmopathy. RNA transcripts provided the source from which TCR beta CDR3 regions were amplified. When the TCR CDR3 underwent first-round RT-PCR, the HTBI primer set was used. TCRdb reprocessed the multiplex PCR reads with MiXCR, giving one entry per CDR3 protein. The sample lists approximately 620,000 distinct CDR3 sequences, about a sixth occurring once. The sample was blood. These receptors were collected from a woman in her thirties or forties with Graves' ophthalmopathy.

This clonotype was seen repeatedly, ten times or more. The CDR3 is CASSAGPYTEAFF. The CDR3 DNA reads as TGTGCCAGCAGTGCCGGGCCATACACTGAAGCTTTCTTT. The V and J genes are TRBV6-1 and TRBJ1-1, with D hard to call. The CDR3 consists of 13 residues. Germline V gene sequence: CDR1 MNHNS, CDR2 SASEGT. V was clipped by 4 bases and J by 3 bases, with 9 bases between them.

This clonotype appeared many times. This chain joins TRBV20-1 and TRBJ2-2, with TRBD2 matching over 7 bases. J gave up 2 bases and V 2 bases, and 8 bases lay outside the gene matches. Germline V gene lookup returns CDR1 DFQATT and CDR2 SNEGSKA (reference sequence). The CDR3 sequence is 16 residues long. The CDR3 sequence is CSARPSSGVNTGELFF. CDR3 DNA sequence: TGCAGTGCTAGACCATCTAGCGGTGTTAACACCGGGGAGCTGTTTTTT.

This chain links TRBV9 with TRBJ2-1; 9 nucleotides match TRBD2. Unmatched junction bases numbered 4, after V lost 0 bases and J lost 3 bases. The CDR3 loop spans 16 amino acids. From germline, CDR1 is SGDLS and CDR2 YYNGEE. The CDR3 sequence: CASSVEELAGYNEQFF. The CDR3 bases are TGTGCCAGCAGCGTAGAGGAACTAGCGGGCTACAATGAGCAGTTCTTC.

This clonotype was recorded once. The gene calls are TRBV28 and TRBJ2-1; D remains ambiguous. Trimming removed 4 bases at V and 2 bases at J, with 12 bases between. The germline V gene has CDR1 MDHEN and CDR2 SYDVKM. The CDR3 totals 15 residues. The CDR3 loop is CASSYEISPYNEQFF. The CDR3 DNA follows: TGTGCCAGCAGTTACGAGATCTCCCCCTACAATGAGCAGTTCTTC.

This clonotype was counted ten times or more. The chain uses TRBV28 and TRBJ2-1; 12 nucleotides agree with TRBD2. The CDR3 runs to 16 residues. Germline CDR1 and CDR2: MDHEN and SYDVKM. V was pared by 5 bases and J by 2 bases, with 4 bases of the junction left unmatched. The CDR3 reads CASSIGLAGTYNEQFF. The CDR3 bases are TGTGCCAGCAGTATAGGACTAGCGGGGACCTACAATGAGCAGTTCTTC. Using reference TRBV28 and TRBJ2-1 for the parts outside the CDR3, the full variable domain is DVKVTQSSRYLVKRTGEKVFLECVQDMDHENMFWYRQDPGLGLRLIYFSYDVKMKEKGDIPEGYSVSREKKERFSLILESASTNQTSMYLCASSIGLAGTYNEQFFGPGTRLTVL.

This clonotype was observed at least ten times. The chain combines TRBV7-8 with TRBJ1-1, with D maybe TRBD1 (5 bases). The V gene lost 5 bases and the J gene lost 5 bases, with 15 bases spanning the gap. This CDR3 spans 14 amino acids. From germline, CDR1 is SGHVS and CDR2 FQNEAQ. The CDR3 spells CASSQTAQVTEAFF. CDR3 sequence (DNA): TGTGCCAGCAGCCAGACAGCGCAAGTGACTGAAGCTTTCTTT.

This clonotype was observed at least ten times. This chain uses TRBV28 with TRBJ2-1; 13 bases fit TRBD2. With V trimmed by 6 bases and J by 2 bases, 10 bases remained unmatched. Germline CDR1 and CDR2: MDHEN and SYDVKM. The CDR3 loop spans 18 amino acids. The CDR3 DNA reads TGTGCCAGCAGGCCGGGACTAGCGGGAAGTGGGCCCTACAATGAGCAGTTCTTC. It yields the protein CASRPGLAGSGPYNEQFF.

This clonotype was recorded many times. This sequence joins TRBV18 and TRBJ2-3; 8 bases line up with TRBD2. The ends lost 6 bases at V and 1 base at J; junction bases unmatched: 6. The germline CDR1 and CDR2 sequences are KGHSH and LQKENI. The CDR3 runs to 15 residues. The CDR3 DNA is TGTGCCAGCTCTCCAACTAGCGGACGCACAGATACGCAGTATTTT. As protein: CASSPTSGRTDTQYF.

This clonotype was seen many times. V gene TRBV10-3 combines with J gene TRBJ1-1, with 7 bases matching TRBD1. Germline CDR1 ENHRY, CDR2 SYGVKD. The CDR3 extends over 15 amino acids. V was clipped by 6 bases and J by 0 bases; unmatched bases: 7. The CDR3 protein is CAISTGDFMNTEAFF. CDR3 nucleotide sequence: TGTGCCATCAGCACAGGGGATTTCATGAACACTGAAGCTTTCTTT.

This clonotype was counted ten times or more. This chain joins TRBV2 and TRBJ1-5; 8 positions agree with TRBD1. This CDR3 spans 15 amino acids. CDR1 is SNHLY, CDR2 FYNNEI, per germline. V shed 6 bases and J 9 bases; nucleotides not matched to a gene: 13. The CDR3 DNA reads as TGTGCCAGCAGCGAGACAGGGGCGACAACTCTGCCCCAGCATTTT. Amino acids: CASSETGATTLPQHF.

This clonotype was observed many times. This chain links TRBV12-3 or TRBV12-4 with TRBJ2-3, with D perhaps assigned TRBD1 or TRBD2 (6 bases each). CDR3 size: 16 residues. With 7 bases removed from V and 4 bases from J, the gap between germline ends came to 21 bases. CDR3 sequence (DNA): TGTGCCAGCATCGAAGGGGGGTCCCTGTTCGCAGATACGCAGTATTTT. Its translation: CASIEGGSLFADTQYF.

The gene calls are TRBV2 and TRBJ2-5, with 9 bases lining up with TRBD2. Germline CDR1 is SNHLY and CDR2 is FYNNEI. CDR3 size: 15 residues. After removal of 3 bases from V and 5 bases from J, the junction contained 7 bases not matched to a gene. CDR3 nucleotides: TGTGCCAGCAGTGATTGGGTAGCGGGAGTGGAGACCCAGTACTTC. It translates to CASSDWVAGVETQYF.

The chain joins TRBV6-4 to TRBJ1-5; D not certain. V lost 5 bases, J lost 0 bases, and 8 bases lay in between. The CDR3 consists of 14 residues. The V gene's germline CDR1 is MRHNA and CDR2 SNTAGT. The chain's CDR3 is CASSRVYSNQPQHF. The CDR3 region has the DNA TGTGCCAGCAGTCGAGTCTATAGCAATCAGCCCCAGCATTTT.

This clonotype has a count of ten or more. The chain has TRBV28 and TRBJ2-5; TRBD2 matches at 8 bases. Germline CDR1 and CDR2: MDHEN and SYDVKM. The CDR3 length is 23 residues. The trim removed 4 bases at V and 3 bases at J, leaving 31 bases unmatched. CDR3 nucleotide sequence: TGTGCCAGCAGTTCTGGGACTAGATGGAGAGGGTTTCGGGGGGGATTGGGGGAAGAGACCCAGTACTTC. Protein: CASSSGTRWRGFRGGLGEETQYF.

This clonotype turned up a few times. This chain uses TRBV27 with TRBJ2-3, with D possibly matching TRBD2 (6 bases). Per germline, CDR1 MNHEY and CDR2 SMNVEV (reference sequence). V was shortened by 5 bases and J by 0 bases, with 27 bases between the two germline ends. This CDR3 spans 20 amino acids. The CDR3 sequence: CASSIQRGYRDSPSTDTQYF. The CDR3 bases are TGTGCCAGCAGTATTCAACGGGGCTATCGGGACTCCCCTAGCACAGATACGCAGTATTTT.

Many counts were recorded for this clonotype. The chain is built from TRBV29-1 and TRBJ2-3; 8 positions agree with TRBD2. Germline V gene sequence: CDR1 SQVTM, CDR2 ANQGSEA. J was trimmed by 6 bases and V by 2 bases; bases with no gene match: 16. The CDR3 spans 17 residues. The CDR3 DNA reads TGCAGCGTTGAATCAAACAAGGTAGCGGGAAACTTGGATACGCAGTATTTT. Protein sequence: CSVESNKVAGNLDTQYF.

The sample holds many counts of this clonotype. V and J are TRBV11-2 and TRBJ2-1; 10 positions match TRBD2. Germline V lookup: CDR1 SGHAT, CDR2 FQNNGV. With 4 bases clipped from V and 4 bases from J, the junction kept 4 bases outside the gene matches. The CDR3 spans 15 residues. The DNA of the CDR3 is TGTGCCAGCAGCTCCCTAGCGGGAGCGTACAATGAGCAGTTCTTC. Protein product: CASSSLAGAYNEQFF.

This clonotype was counted only a few times. In nucleotides, the CDR3 is TGTGCCAGCAGCATTCGTCGGACAGGGTATCCCAAAAACATTCAGTACTTC. Translated: CASSIRRTGYPKNIQYF. The genes are TRBV28 and TRBJ2-4, with 8 bases matching TRBD1. J was trimmed by 2 bases and V by 6 bases; bases with no gene match: 12. Germline-derived CDR1 and CDR2 are MDHEN and SYDVKM. The CDR3 runs to 17 residues.

The J gene is TRBJ2-3, the V gene TRBV30; 10 bases map to TRBD1. CDR1 and CDR2 (germline): GTSNPN, SVGIG (reference sequence). After removal of 2 bases from V and 5 bases from J, the junction contained 4 bases not matched to a gene. This CDR3 has 14 residues. The CDR3 sequence is CAWSRQGALDTQYF. For the CDR3, the DNA is TGTGCCTGGAGTAGACAGGGGGCTTTAGATACGCAGTATTTT.

This clonotype has ten or more counts. The genes are TRBV4-2 and TRBJ1-2, with 9 bases matching TRBD1. Germline lookup yields CDR1 LGHNA and CDR2 YNFKEQ. The CDR3 runs 14 residues. V was clipped by 0 bases and J by 6 bases; unmatched bases: 2. The CDR3 sequence: CASSQDRTGDGYTF. DNA of the CDR3: TGTGCCAGCAGCCAAGATAGGACAGGGGATGGCTACACCTTC.

The sample holds many counts of this clonotype. V is TRBV3-1 and J is TRBJ2-1; 8 bases are a match to TRBD2. Unmatched junction bases numbered 6, after V lost 2 bases and J lost 3 bases. This CDR3 region has 16 residues. The germline gives CDR1 LGHDT, CDR2 YNNKEL (reference sequence). The CDR3 sequence: CASSQKTSGYYNEQFF. The CDR3 nucleotides read TGTGCCAGCAGCCAAAAAACTAGCGGCTACTACAATGAGCAGTTCTTC.